A single sample is the source of the 28 T cell receptor beta chains below, sequenced in a study of T cells expressing NK-cell markers. After re-calling the 5' RACE reads, TCRdb lists one entry per CDR3 protein, DNA absent. The repertoire table contains some 390,000 distinct CDR3 sequences. The sequenced sample was blood T cells: a sorted CD56 or NKG2C T cell subset, CD4+ or CD8+ T cells, or bulk PBMC T cells (not recorded which). Receptor source: a woman in her fifties or sixties in good health.

This chain uses TRBV5-1 with TRBJ2-3; TCRdb picks TRBD2, but there is no DNA to check that call. Germline CDR1 SGHRS, CDR2 YFSETQ. The CDR3 totals 15 residues. This chain's CDR3 is CASSALQPPVDTQYF.

The V gene is TRBV6-1, the J gene TRBJ1-1; TCRdb selects TRBD1, and the lack of DNA leaves this call unchecked. The length of the CDR3 is 12 residues. Germline CDR1 MNHNS, CDR2 SASEGT. The CDR3 region is CASSPGTVEAFF.

V gene TRBV5-4 combines with J gene TRBJ1-1. The CDR3 contains 15 residues. From germline, CDR1 is SGHNT and CDR2 YYREEE (reference sequence). The CDR3 spells CASSLAVAQNTEAFF.

The chain employs TRBV5-6 and TRBJ1-2; the D call from TCRdb, TRBD1, cannot be confirmed without DNA. Germline V gene lookup returns CDR1 SGHDT and CDR2 YYEEEE. The CDR3 is 13 residues long. The CDR3 spells CASHPDRGYGYTF.

The rearrangement links TRBV18 to TRBJ2-1; TCRdb lists TRBD2, though no DNA is available to test this call. The CDR3 is made up of 13 amino acids. The germline V gene has CDR1 KGHSH and CDR2 LQKENI. The CDR3 spells CASSRSGGNEQFF.

The chain recombines TRBV20-1 with TRBJ2-4; TCRdb selects TRBD1, and the lack of DNA leaves this call unchecked. The germline V gene encodes CDR1 DFQATT and CDR2 SNEGSKA (reference sequence). This CDR3 has 15 residues. CDR3 loop: CSARDMGEAKNIQYF.

This chain uses TRBV29-1 with TRBJ2-3. This CDR3 contains 12 residues. Germline V CDR1 and CDR2: SQVTM, ANQGSEA. CDR3 sequence: CSVGTSPDTQYF.

The rearrangement joins TRBV21-1 to TRBJ2-1; TCRdb calls TRBD1, which cannot be checked without DNA. TRBV21-1 is a pseudogene. This CDR3 is built from 16 residues. CDR3 residues: CASSKEGAVCGAEQFF.

The chain combines TRBV27 with TRBJ2-3; no DNA is available, so the TRBD1 call from TCRdb remains unchecked. CDR3 length: 15 residues. Looked up from germline, CDR1 is MNHEY and CDR2 is SMNVEV (reference sequence). The CDR3 is CASTPGTGFLDTQYF.

The chain uses TRBV6-1 and TRBJ1-5; the D call of TRBD1 rests on TCRdb alone, since no DNA is present to check it. The germline V gene has CDR1 MNHNS and CDR2 SASEGT. CDR3 size: 12 residues. CDR3 in amino acids: CASSGFTGTQHF.

The chain uses TRBV3-1 and TRBJ2-1; TCRdb's D call of TRBD2 is untestable without DNA. The CDR3 length is 13 residues. Germline-derived CDR1 and CDR2 are LGHDT and YNNKEL (reference sequence). CDR3 sequence reads: CASSPWGGNEQFF.

The chain uses TRBV19 and TRBJ2-1; TCRdb's D call of TRBD2 is untestable without DNA. CDR3 length equals 13 residues. CDR1 is LNHDA and CDR2 is SQIVND in the germline V gene (reference sequence). CDR3 in amino acids: CASSEGLAIEQFF. Filled out from reference TRBV19 and TRBJ2-1, the complete variable domain reads DGGITQSPKYLFRKEGQNVTLSCEQNLNHDAMYWYRQDPGQGLRLIYYSQIVNDFQKGDIAEGYSVSREKKESFPLTVTSAQKNPTAFYLCASSEGLAIEQFFGPGTRLTVL.

The genes are TRBV5-1 and TRBJ1-1; without DNA, the TCRdb call of TRBD1 cannot be checked. This CDR3 is 14 amino acids long. CDR1 and CDR2 (germline): SGHRS, YFSETQ. The CDR3 loop reads CASSLGQLSGEAFF.

The chain has TRBV29-1 and TRBJ2-1; TCRdb gives TRBD2 as the D gene, but with no DNA this cannot be confirmed. The CDR3 is 16 residues long. Germline loops: CDR1 SQVTM, CDR2 ANQGSEA. CDR3: CSSKGFAGGLYNEQFF.

The chain uses TRBV29-1 and TRBJ2-1; there is no DNA to check the TCRdb D call of TRBD1. Per germline, CDR1 SQVTM and CDR2 ANQGSEA. The CDR3 sequence is 13 residues long. CDR3 residues: CSVGTTREHEQFF.

The rearrangement uses TRBV27 and TRBJ2-1; TCRdb gives TRBD1 as the D gene, but with no DNA this cannot be confirmed. The germline V gene has CDR1 MNHEY and CDR2 SMNVEV (reference sequence). This CDR3 region has 16 residues. CDR3 sequence reads: CASSLGSRGVWREQFF.

The chain uses TRBV11-2 and TRBJ2-3; with no DNA, the TCRdb D assignment of TRBD2 cannot be verified. CDR1 SGHAT and CDR2 FQNNGV come from the germline V gene. This CDR3 has 14 residues. CDR3: CASTPREVRDTQYF.

The chain is built from TRBV24-1 and TRBJ1-2; absent DNA, TCRdb's TRBD1 call cannot be checked. Germline CDR1 is KGHDR and CDR2 is SFDVKD. There are 14 residues in the CDR3. The chain's CDR3 is CATSDLEGSYGYTF.

The chain joins TRBV6-5 to TRBJ2-1. Germline lookup yields CDR1 MNHEY and CDR2 SVGAGI. CDR3 length equals 15 residues. The CDR3 sequence: CASSYSTTYYNEQFF.

The gene calls are TRBV10-3 and TRBJ2-1; no DNA is available, so the TRBD2 call from TCRdb remains unchecked. CDR3 length equals 17 residues. CDR1 is ENHRY and CDR2 is SYGVKD in the germline V gene. The CDR3 reads CAISDPGTSGIVNEQFF.

The J gene is TRBJ2-5, the V gene TRBV4-1; TCRdb indicates TRBD2, and absent DNA this call remains unverified. Germline CDR1 is MGHRA and CDR2 is YSYEKL. The CDR3 consists of 18 residues. The CDR3 here is CASRVSGTSGRALQTQYF.

The chain uses TRBV6-2 or TRBV6-3 and TRBJ2-3; TCRdb designates TRBD1, a call that cannot be tested without DNA. The CDR3 has 14 residues. Per germline, CDR1 MNHEY and CDR2 SVGEGT. CDR3 loop: CASNLQGAFDTQYF.

This rearrangement joins TRBV15 to TRBJ1-3. The germline CDR1 and CDR2 sequences are LNHNV and YYDKDF (reference sequence). The CDR3 sequence is 14 residues long. CDR3 loop: CATSRPSGGNTIYF.

The gene calls are TRBV2 and TRBJ2-3. This CDR3 is 14 amino acids long. Germline values: CDR1 SNHLY, CDR2 FYNNEI. The CDR3 reads CASSTSSGTDTQYF. The full variable domain, its missing parts supplied by reference TRBV2 and TRBJ2-3, is EPEVTQTPSHQVTQMGQEVILRCVPISNHLYFYWYRQILGQKVEFLVSFYNNEISEKSEIFDDQFSVERPDGSNFTLKIRSTKLEDSAMYFCASSTSSGTDTQYFGPGTRLTVL.

The genes are TRBV12-3 or TRBV12-4 and TRBJ2-3; the TRBD1 assignment by TCRdb is unverifiable without DNA. This CDR3 contains 18 residues. CDR3 residues: CASSSPSVGVLSTDTQYF.

The CDR3 reads CATSDSRTGGNEQFF. The V call is TRBV24-1, the J call TRBJ2-1; with no DNA, the TCRdb D assignment of TRBD1 cannot be verified. Germline V CDR1 and CDR2: KGHDR, SFDVKD. CDR3 length: 15 amino acids.

The chain employs TRBV12-3 or TRBV12-4 and TRBJ2-1. The CDR3 covers 15 residues. The CDR3 sequence is CASSHARTLYNEQFF.

CDR3 sequence: CAISDGATNEQFF. V gene TRBV10-3 combines with J gene TRBJ2-1; TCRdb's assignment of TRBD1 cannot be checked, as there is no DNA. The CDR3 sequence is 13 residues long. In germline, CDR1 is ENHRY, CDR2 SYGVKD.